This TCR beta chain comes out of a study of T cell responses to AZD1222 COVID-19 vaccine. Background on the study: It was second doses at about 4 or about 12 weeks that were pooled.

The repertoire was sequenced with immunoSEQ multiplex PCR; TCRdb's copy has only in-frame clones and lacks some. The table includes roughly 160,000 clones, 90% to 95% detected once. About this clone itself: No antigen is known for it. The sample has other DNA sequences that encode this CDR3 too.

From germline, CDR1 is LGHDT and CDR2 YNNKEL (reference sequence). The V gene end was trimmed by 1 base and the J gene end by 6 bases; junction bases not matched to a gene: 4. The CDR3 contains 14 residues. Points from the study as a whole: The sample set comprised mostly white British donors with more females, and clonal diversity was possibly underestimated.

The sequence was obtained from an adult in good health. The chain has TRBV3-1 (or the pseudogene TRBV3-2) and TRBJ1-2; TRBD1 matches 8 bases. The sample consisted of peripheral blood, taken on day 0 of AZD1222 vaccination. The CDR3 here is CASSQGQGADGYTF. The CDR3 DNA follows: TGTGCCAGCAGCCAAGGCCAGGGGGCGGATGGCTACACCTTC.